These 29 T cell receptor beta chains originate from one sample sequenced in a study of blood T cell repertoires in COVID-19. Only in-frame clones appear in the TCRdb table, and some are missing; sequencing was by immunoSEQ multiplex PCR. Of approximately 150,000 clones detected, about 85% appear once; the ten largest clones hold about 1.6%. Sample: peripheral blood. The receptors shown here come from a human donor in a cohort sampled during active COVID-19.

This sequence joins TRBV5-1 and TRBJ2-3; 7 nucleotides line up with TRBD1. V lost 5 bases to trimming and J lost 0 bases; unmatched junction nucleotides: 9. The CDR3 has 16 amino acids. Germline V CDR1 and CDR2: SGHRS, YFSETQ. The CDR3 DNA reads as TGCGCCAGCAGTCTTGTACCGGGACAGAGCACAGATACGCAGTATTTT. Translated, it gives CASSLVPGQSTDTQYF.

CDR3 protein: CASSLRQGVEKLFF. CDR3 DNA: TGTGCCAGCAGCCTTCGACAGGGAGTGGAAAAACTGTTTTTT. This chain uses TRBV7-9 with TRBJ1-4, with 7 bases matching TRBD1. The germline CDR1 and CDR2 sequences are SEHNR and FQNEAQ (reference sequence). J gave up 8 bases and V 5 bases, and 8 bases lay outside the gene matches. This CDR3 spans 14 amino acids.

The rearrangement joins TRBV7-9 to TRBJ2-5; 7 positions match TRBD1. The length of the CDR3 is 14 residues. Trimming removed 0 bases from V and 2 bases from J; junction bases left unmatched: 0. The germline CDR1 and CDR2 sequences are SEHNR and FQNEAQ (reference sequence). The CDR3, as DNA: TGTGCCAGCAGCTTAGCGACAGGGCAAGAGACCCAGTACTTC. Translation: CASSLATGQETQYF.

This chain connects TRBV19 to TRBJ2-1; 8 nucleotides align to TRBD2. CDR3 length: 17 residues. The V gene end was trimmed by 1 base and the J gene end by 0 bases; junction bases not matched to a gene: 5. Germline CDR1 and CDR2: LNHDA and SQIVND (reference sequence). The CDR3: CASSIVAGPSSYNEQFF. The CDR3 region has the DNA TGTGCCAGTAGTATAGTAGCGGGACCCAGCTCCTACAATGAGCAGTTCTTC.

The CDR3 loop reads CASSSSGGLSTDTQYF. The DNA of the CDR3 is TGTGCCAGCAGCTCCTCGGGTGGGTTGAGCACAGATACGCAGTATTTT. The chain employs TRBV7-3 and TRBJ2-3; D is undetermined. Trimming cost V 4 bases and J 0 bases, with 14 bases left between them. CDR1 is SGHTA, CDR2 FQGTGA, per germline. The CDR3 extends over 16 amino acids.

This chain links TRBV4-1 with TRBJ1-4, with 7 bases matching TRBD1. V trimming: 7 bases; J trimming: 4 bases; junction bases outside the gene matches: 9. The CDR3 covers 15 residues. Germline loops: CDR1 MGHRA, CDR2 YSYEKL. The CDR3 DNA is TGCGCCAGCACCATTCGGGACAGTTATAATGAAAAACTGTTTTTT. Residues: CASTIRDSYNEKLFF.

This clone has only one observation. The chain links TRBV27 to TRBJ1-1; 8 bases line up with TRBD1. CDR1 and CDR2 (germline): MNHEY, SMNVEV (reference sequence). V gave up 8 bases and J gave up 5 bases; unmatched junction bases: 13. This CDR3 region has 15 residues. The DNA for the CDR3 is TGTGCCAGCCAAAGAGCACAGGGGGTAGAGACTGAAGCTTTCTTT. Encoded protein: CASQRAQGVETEAFF.

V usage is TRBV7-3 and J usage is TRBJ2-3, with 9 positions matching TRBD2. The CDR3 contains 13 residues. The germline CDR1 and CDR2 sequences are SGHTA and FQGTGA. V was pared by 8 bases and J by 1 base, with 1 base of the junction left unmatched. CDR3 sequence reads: CASAGGGTDTQYF. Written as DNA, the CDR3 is TGTGCCAGCGCGGGAGGGGGCACAGATACGCAGTATTTT. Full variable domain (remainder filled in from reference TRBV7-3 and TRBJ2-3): GAGVSQTPSNKVTEKGKYVELRCDPISGHTALYWYRQSLGQGPEFLIYFQGTGAADDSGLPNDRFFAVRPEGSVSTLKIQRTERGDSAVYLCASAGGGTDTQYFGPGTRLTVL.

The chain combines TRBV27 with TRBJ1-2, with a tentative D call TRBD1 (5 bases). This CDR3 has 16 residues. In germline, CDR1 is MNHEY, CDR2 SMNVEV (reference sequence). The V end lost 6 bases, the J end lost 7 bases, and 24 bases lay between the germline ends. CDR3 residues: CASSPGIGGLVSGYTF. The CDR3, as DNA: TGTGCCAGCAGCCCTGGGATCGGGGGATTAGTGAGTGGCTACACCTTC.

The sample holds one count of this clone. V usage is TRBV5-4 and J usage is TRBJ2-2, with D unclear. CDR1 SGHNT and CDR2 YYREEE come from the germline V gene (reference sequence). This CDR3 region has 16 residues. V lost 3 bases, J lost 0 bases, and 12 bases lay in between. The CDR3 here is CASSSQAGANTGELFF. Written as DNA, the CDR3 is TGTGCCAGCAGCTCGCAGGCAGGTGCGAACACCGGGGAGCTGTTTTTT.

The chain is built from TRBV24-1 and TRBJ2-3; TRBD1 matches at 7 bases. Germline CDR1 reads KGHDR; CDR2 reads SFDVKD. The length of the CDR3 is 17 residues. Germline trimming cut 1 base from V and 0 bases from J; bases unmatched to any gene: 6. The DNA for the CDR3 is TGTGCCACCAGTGATTTAGGGGGCAGAACAAGCACAGATACGCAGTATTTT. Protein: CATSDLGGRTSTDTQYF.

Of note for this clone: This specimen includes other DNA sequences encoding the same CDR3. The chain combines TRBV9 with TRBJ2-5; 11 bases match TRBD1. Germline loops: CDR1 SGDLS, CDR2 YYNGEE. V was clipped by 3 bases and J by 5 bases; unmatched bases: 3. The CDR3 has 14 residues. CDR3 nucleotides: TGTGCCAGCAGCGAGGGGACAGGGGGGGAGACCCAGTACTTC. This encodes CASSEGTGGETQYF.

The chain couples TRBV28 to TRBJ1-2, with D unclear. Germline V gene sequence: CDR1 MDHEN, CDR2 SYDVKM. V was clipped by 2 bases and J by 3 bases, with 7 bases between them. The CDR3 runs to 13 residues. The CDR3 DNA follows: TGTGCCAGCAGTTTAGGGCGGGACTATGGCTACACCTTC. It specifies CASSLGRDYGYTF.

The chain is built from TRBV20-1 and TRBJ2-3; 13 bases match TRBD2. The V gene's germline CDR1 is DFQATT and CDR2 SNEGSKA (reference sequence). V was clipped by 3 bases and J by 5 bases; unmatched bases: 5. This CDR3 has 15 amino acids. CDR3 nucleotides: TGCAGTGCTAGTTCCGGGACTAGCGGGATAGATACGCAGTATTTT. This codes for CSASSGTSGIDTQYF.

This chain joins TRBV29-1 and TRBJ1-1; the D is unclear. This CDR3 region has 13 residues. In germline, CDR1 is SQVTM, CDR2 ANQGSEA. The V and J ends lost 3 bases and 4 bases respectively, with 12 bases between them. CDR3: CSVDSLGSTEAFF. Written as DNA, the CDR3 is TGCAGCGTTGATTCCCTTGGGAGCACTGAAGCTTTCTTT.

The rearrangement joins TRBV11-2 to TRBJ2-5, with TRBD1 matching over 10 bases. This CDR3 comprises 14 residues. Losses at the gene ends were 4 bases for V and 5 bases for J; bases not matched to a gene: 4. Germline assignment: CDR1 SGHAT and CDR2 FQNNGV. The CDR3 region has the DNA TGTGCCAGCAGCTCCAGGGGACAGGGGGAGACCCAGTACTTC. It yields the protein CASSSRGQGETQYF.

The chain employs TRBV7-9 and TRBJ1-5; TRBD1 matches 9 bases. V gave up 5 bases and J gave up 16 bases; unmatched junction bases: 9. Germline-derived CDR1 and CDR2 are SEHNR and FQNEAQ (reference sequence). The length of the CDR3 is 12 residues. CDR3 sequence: CASSNGQGLYHF. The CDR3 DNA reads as TGTGCCAGCAGCAACGGACAGGGGCTCTATCATTTT. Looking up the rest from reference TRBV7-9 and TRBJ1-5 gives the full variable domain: DTGVSQNPRHKITKRGQNVTFRCDPISEHNRLYWYRQTLGQGPEFLTYFQNEAQLEKSRLLSDRFSAERPKGSFSTLEIQRTEQGDSAMYLCASSNGQGLYHFGDGTRLSIL.

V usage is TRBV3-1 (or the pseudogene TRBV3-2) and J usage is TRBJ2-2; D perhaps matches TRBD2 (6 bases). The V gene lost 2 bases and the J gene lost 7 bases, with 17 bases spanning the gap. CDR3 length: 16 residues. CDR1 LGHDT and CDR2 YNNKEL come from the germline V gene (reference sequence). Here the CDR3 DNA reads TGTGCCAGCAGCCAACCCCCCGGGAGAGAGAGCGGGGAGCTGTTTTTT. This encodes CASSQPPGRESGELFF.

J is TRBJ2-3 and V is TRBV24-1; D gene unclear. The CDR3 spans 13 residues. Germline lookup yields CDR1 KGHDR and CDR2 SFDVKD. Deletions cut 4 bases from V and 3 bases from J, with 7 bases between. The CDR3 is CATSDPLTDTQYF. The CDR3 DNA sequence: TGTGCCACCAGTGACCCCTTGACAGATACGCAGTATTTT.

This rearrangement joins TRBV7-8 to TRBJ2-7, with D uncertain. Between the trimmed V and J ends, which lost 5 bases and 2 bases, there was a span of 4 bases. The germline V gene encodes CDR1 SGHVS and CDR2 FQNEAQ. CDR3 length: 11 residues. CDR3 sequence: CASSPPYEQYF. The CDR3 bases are TGTGCCAGCAGCCCTCCCTACGAGCAGTACTTC. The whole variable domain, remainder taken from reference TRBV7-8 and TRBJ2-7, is GAGVSQSPRYKVAKRGQDVALRCDPISGHVSLFWYQQALGQGPEFLTYFQNEAQLDKSGLPSDRFFAERPEGSVSTLKIQRTQQEDSAVYLCASSPPYEQYFGPGTRLTVT.

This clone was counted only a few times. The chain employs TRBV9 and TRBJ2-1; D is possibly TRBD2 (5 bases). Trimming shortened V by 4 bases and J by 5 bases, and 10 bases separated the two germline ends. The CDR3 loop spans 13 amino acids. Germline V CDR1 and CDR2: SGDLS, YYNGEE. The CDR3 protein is CASSTGDNNEQFF. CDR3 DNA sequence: TGTGCCAGCAGCACCGGGGATAACAATGAGCAGTTCTTC.

Here the CDR3 DNA reads TGTGCCAGTAGTTCGCCCGGGACAGCTAGCTATGGCTACACCTTC. Encoded protein: CASSSPGTASYGYTF. The chain couples TRBV19 to TRBJ1-2; 7 bases line up with TRBD1. Losses at the gene ends were 5 bases for V and 4 bases for J; bases not matched to a gene: 10. CDR1 is LNHDA, CDR2 SQIVND, per germline (reference sequence). This CDR3 contains 15 residues.

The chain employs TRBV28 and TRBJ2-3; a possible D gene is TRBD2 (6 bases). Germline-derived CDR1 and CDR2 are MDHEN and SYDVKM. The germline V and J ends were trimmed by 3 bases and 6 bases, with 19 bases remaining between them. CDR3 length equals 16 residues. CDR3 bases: TGTGCCAGCAGTTTGTCCGGGAGCCCTCTTACGGATACGCAGTATTTT. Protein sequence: CASSLSGSPLTDTQYF.

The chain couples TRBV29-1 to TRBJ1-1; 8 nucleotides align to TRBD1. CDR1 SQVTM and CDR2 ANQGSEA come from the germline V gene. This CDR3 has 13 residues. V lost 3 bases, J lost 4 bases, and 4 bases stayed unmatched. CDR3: CSVDRGLGTEAFF. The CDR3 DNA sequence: TGCAGCGTTGACAGGGGGCTGGGCACTGAAGCTTTCTTT.

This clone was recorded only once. CDR3 in amino acids: CATSDTTGLIGQPQHF. The DNA for the CDR3 is TGTGCCACCAGTGACACGACAGGGTTAATAGGTCAGCCCCAGCATTTT. V and J are TRBV24-1 and TRBJ1-5, with 7 bases matching TRBD1. This CDR3 contains 16 residues. Looked up from germline, CDR1 is KGHDR and CDR2 is SFDVKD. V was clipped by 4 bases and J by 6 bases; unmatched bases: 11.

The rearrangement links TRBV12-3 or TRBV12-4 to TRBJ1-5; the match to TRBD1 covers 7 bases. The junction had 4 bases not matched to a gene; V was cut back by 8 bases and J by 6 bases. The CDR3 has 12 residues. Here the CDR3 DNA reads TGTGCCAGCGGAACAGGGGTTCAGCCCCAGCATTTT. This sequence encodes CASGTGVQPQHF.

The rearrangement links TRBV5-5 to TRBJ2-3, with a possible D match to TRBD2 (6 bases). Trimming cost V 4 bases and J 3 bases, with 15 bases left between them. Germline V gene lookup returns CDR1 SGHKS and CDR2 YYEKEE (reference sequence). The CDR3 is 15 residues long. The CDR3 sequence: CASSQIGGLTDTQYF. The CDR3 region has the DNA TGTGCCAGCAGCCAGATCGGGGGTCTGACAGATACGCAGTATTTT.

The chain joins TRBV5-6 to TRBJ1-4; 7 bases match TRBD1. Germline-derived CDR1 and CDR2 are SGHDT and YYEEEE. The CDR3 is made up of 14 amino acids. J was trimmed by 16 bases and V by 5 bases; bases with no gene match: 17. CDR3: CASSSGGHTQWGFF. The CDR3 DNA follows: TGTGCCAGCAGTTCAGGGGGACATACTCAGTGGGGGTTTTTT.

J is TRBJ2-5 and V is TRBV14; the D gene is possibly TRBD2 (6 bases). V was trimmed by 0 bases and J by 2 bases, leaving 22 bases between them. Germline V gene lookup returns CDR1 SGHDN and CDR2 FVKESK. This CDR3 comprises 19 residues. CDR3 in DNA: TGTGCCAGCAGCCAAGATTTTTCAAGGGGCCTAGCGCAACAAGAGACCCAGTACTTC. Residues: CASSQDFSRGLAQQETQYF.